The 9 T cell receptor beta chains presented below share a single source sample, sequenced in a study of blood T cell repertoires in COVID-19. The protocol was immunoSEQ multiplex PCR, while the TCRdb copy is restricted to in-frame clones and leaves out a portion. In the table there are approximately 260,000 clones, about 88% of which are singletons. Sequencing used peripheral blood. The receptors were gathered from a man younger than 35 with active or convalescent COVID-19.

The J gene is TRBJ2-5, the V gene TRBV4-1; 8 bases agree with TRBD2. The germline V gene has CDR1 MGHRA and CDR2 YSYEKL. Unmatched junction bases numbered 8, after V lost 4 bases and J lost 4 bases. The CDR3 spans 15 residues. The CDR3 bases are TGCGCCAGCAGCCTAGGAACGGGGGGGAGAGAGACCCAGTACTTC. It codes for CASSLGTGGRETQYF.

V and J are TRBV4-1 and TRBJ2-7, with no clear D. V lost 0 bases, J lost 1 base, and 7 bases lay in between. CDR1 and CDR2 (germline): MGHRA, YSYEKL. This CDR3 contains 14 residues. CDR3 sequence: CASSQDGFSYEQYF. DNA of the CDR3: TGCGCCAGCAGCCAAGATGGCTTTTCCTACGAGCAGTACTTC.

The chain employs TRBV7-9 and TRBJ1-2, with D unclear. The CDR3 covers 15 residues. Trimming removed 1 base at V and 3 bases at J, with 12 bases between. Looked up from germline, CDR1 is SEHNR and CDR2 is FQNEAQ (reference sequence). This chain's CDR3 is CASSLDQAADYGYTF. Here the CDR3 DNA reads TGTGCCAGCAGCTTAGATCAGGCAGCGGACTATGGCTACACCTTC.

V gene TRBV3-1 (or the pseudogene TRBV3-2) combines with J gene TRBJ2-7; D gene uncertain. Germline values: CDR1 LGHDT, CDR2 YNNKEL (reference sequence). The CDR3 extends over 12 amino acids. V lost 5 bases to trimming and J lost 6 bases, with 11 bases between them. The CDR3 nucleotides read TGTGCCAGCAGCGCATCGGTTGGCGAGCAGTACTTC. It codes for CASSASVGEQYF.

This clone has just a few counts. The chain recombines TRBV6-5 with TRBJ2-7, with TRBD2 matching over 9 bases. V dropped 5 bases and J dropped 6; count of bases not matched to a gene: 11. In germline, CDR1 is MNHEY, CDR2 SVGAGI. The CDR3 extends over 15 amino acids. CDR3 nucleotide sequence: TGTGCCAGCAGTCGAGCGGGAGGAGTTAGGGGCGAGCAGTACTTC. This codes for CASSRAGGVRGEQYF.

The chain is built from TRBV5-1 and TRBJ2-7, with a tentative D call TRBD1 (7 bases). Trimming took 0 bases from V and 2 from J, leaving 15 bases between them. The germline CDR1 and CDR2 sequences are SGHRS and YFSETQ. The CDR3 is made up of 16 amino acids. CDR3 loop: CASSLGRDRYTYEQYF. As DNA, the CDR3 is TGCGCCAGCAGCTTGGGGCGGGACAGATATACCTACGAGCAGTACTTC. Combining the CDR3 with reference TRBV5-1 and TRBJ2-7 gives the whole variable domain KAGVTQTPRYLIKTRGQQVTLSCSPISGHRSVSWYQQTPGQGLQFLFEYFSETQRNKGNFPGRFSGRQFSNSRSEMNVSTLELGDSALYLCASSLGRDRYTYEQYFGPGTRLTVT.

The rearrangement links TRBV7-9 to TRBJ2-5, with TRBD1 identical over 7 bases. V lost 5 bases to trimming and J lost 4 bases; unmatched junction nucleotides: 10. This CDR3 contains 15 residues. CDR1 and CDR2 from the germline V gene are SEHNR and FQNEAQ (reference sequence). This chain's CDR3 is CASSKDRVFGETQYF. The CDR3 nucleotides are TGTGCCAGCAGCAAAGACAGGGTTTTTGGAGAGACCCAGTACTTC.

The rearrangement uses TRBV21-1 and TRBJ2-1; the DNA was not used to check the table's D call, TRBD2. TRBV21-1 is listed as a pseudogene. CDR3 size: 12 residues. CDR3 DNA: TGTGCCAGCCCCGGGTGGGTGAACGAGCAGTTCTTC. It yields the protein CASPGWVNEQFF.

The chain links TRBV7-9 to TRBJ2-5; 10 bases align to TRBD1. The CDR3 contains 15 residues. V lost 3 bases and J lost 5; bases outside the gene matches: 6. CDR1 is SEHNR, CDR2 FQNEAQ, per germline (reference sequence). CDR3 loop: CASSLDRGSGETQYF. CDR3 nucleotides: TGTGCCAGCAGCTTGGACAGGGGGTCAGGGGAGACCCAGTACTTC.